The 8 T cell receptor beta chains presented below share a single source sample, sequenced in a study of identical twins. Using its own MiXCR run on the 5' RACE reads, TCRdb lists one record per CDR3 protein. The data show about 890,000 distinct CDR3 sequences, more than 9% seen once. These records were also assigned to another study, of yellow fever vaccine responses in identical twins.

The specimen sequenced was PBMCs. These receptors were taken from a woman under 30 in good health.

This chain links TRBV20-1 with TRBJ1-2; D is perhaps TRBD1 (5 bases). The CDR3 is 13 residues long. Per the germline V gene, CDR1 is DFQATT and CDR2 is SNEGSKA (reference sequence). Trimming removed 5 bases at V and 7 bases at J, with 17 bases between. In DNA, the CDR3 is TGCAGTGCTGTCCGGGACTTCGGACTTGGCTACACCTTC. Translating gives CSAVRDFGLGYTF.

This clonotype was detected a few times. The genes are TRBV11-2 and TRBJ2-1; 8 bases align to TRBD2. There are 16 residues in the CDR3. Germline CDR1 reads SGHAT; CDR2 reads FQNNGV. V shed 5 bases and J 3 bases; nucleotides not matched to a gene: 9. CDR3 DNA sequence: TGTGCCAGCAGCCACCCGGGAGGGACATTCTACAATGAGCAGTTCTTC. It translates to CASSHPGGTFYNEQFF.

The rearrangement joins TRBV6-2 or TRBV6-3 to TRBJ2-5; D is possibly TRBD2 (5 bases). V was cut by 5 bases and J by 5 bases, with 18 bases left in between. The CDR3 runs to 15 residues. Germline lookup yields CDR1 MNHEY and CDR2 SVGEGT. The CDR3 nucleotides are TGTGCCAGCAGTGCTGAGGGCGGAACAACGGAGACCCAGTACTTC. It codes for CASSAEGGTTETQYF.

This clonotype was counted at least ten times. The chain is built from TRBV5-1 and TRBJ2-7, with 7 bases fitting TRBD1. CDR3 size: 15 residues. J gave up 12 bases and V 1 base, and 16 bases lay outside the gene matches. Germline CDR1 reads SGHRS; CDR2 reads YFSETQ. CDR3 in amino acids: CASSLSPGGTEQPYF. CDR3 bases: TGCGCCAGCAGCTTGTCACCAGGGGGTACTGAACAGCCGTACTTC.

In its sample, this clonotype was seen a few times. The V and J genes are TRBV20-1 and TRBJ2-2, with D possibly called TRBD1 or TRBD2 (5 bases each). CDR1 is DFQATT, CDR2 SNEGSKA, per germline (reference sequence). Trimming took off 2 bases at V and 1 base at J, with 11 bases between the two ends. This CDR3 is 15 amino acids long. The CDR3: CSARPGTENTGELFF. In nucleotides, the CDR3 is TGCAGTGCTAGACCCGGGACGGAGAACACCGGGGAGCTGTTTTTT.

This chain links TRBV13 with TRBJ1-1; 12 nucleotides align to TRBD1. CDR1 and CDR2 (germline): PRHDT, FYEKMQ (reference sequence). V lost 1 base to trimming and J lost 8 bases; unmatched junction nucleotides: 5. CDR3 length: 15 residues. This CDR3 reads CASSLEGQGAMEAFF. Written as DNA, the CDR3 is TGTGCCAGCAGCTTAGAGGGACAGGGGGCTATGGAAGCTTTCTTT.

This chain links TRBV12-3 or TRBV12-4 with TRBJ2-7, with a weak D call TRBD1 (5 bases). This CDR3 comprises 17 residues. V lost 5 bases, J lost 1 base, and 21 bases lay in between. CDR3 region: CASSHRGAYVNSYEQYF. For the CDR3, the DNA is TGTGCCAGCAGTCATCGTGGGGCGTACGTTAATTCCTACGAGCAGTACTTC.

About this clonotype itself: One junction end disagrees with the germline gene, perhaps due to a read error. The rearrangement links TRBV7-7 to TRBJ2-2, with TRBD1 matching over 9 bases. Germline V gene data show CDR1 as SSHAT and CDR2 as FNYEAQ (reference sequence). The CDR3 is made up of 15 amino acids. The CDR3 sequence is CACSSTGQGNGELFF. The CDR3 DNA sequence: TGTGCCTGCAGCTCGACAGGACAGGGGAACGGGGAGCTGTTTTTT.